Following are 16 T cell receptor beta chains from one sample sequenced in a study of blood T cell repertoires in COVID-19. Assay used: immunoSEQ multiplex PCR; TCRdb lists only in-frame clones, some missing. The sample has around 60,000 clones, about 80% seen once. Material for sequencing was peripheral blood. The receptors were gathered from a man younger than 45 with COVID-19, enrolled during active disease.

This clone was seen only once. The V call is TRBV5-4, the J call TRBJ2-6; 7 positions agree with TRBD1. After removal of 3 bases from V and 2 bases from J, the junction contained 5 bases not matched to a gene. Looked up from germline, CDR1 is SGHNT and CDR2 is YYREEE (reference sequence). This CDR3 comprises 16 residues. CDR3 DNA sequence: TGTGCCAGCAGCTCACCTACAGGGGCTGGGGCCAACGTCCTGACTTTC. The encoded protein is CASSSPTGAGANVLTF.

The J gene is TRBJ2-3, the V gene TRBV4-3, with D unresolved. V lost 1 base, J lost 6 bases, and 8 bases lay in between. The germline gives CDR1 LGHNA, CDR2 YSLEER. This CDR3 has 13 amino acids. CDR3 bases: TGCGCCAGCAGCCAAGTCCCCCTCGATACGCAGTATTTT. Residues: CASSQVPLDTQYF.

This chain uses TRBV12-3 or TRBV12-4 with TRBJ1-1, with 7 positions matching TRBD1. CDR3 length: 13 amino acids. J lost 8 bases, V lost 3 bases, and 6 bases had no gene match. The DNA of the CDR3 is TGTGCCAGCAGTTTGATGGGACAGATAGAAGCTTTCTTT. Residues: CASSLMGQIEAFF.

The rearrangement links TRBV5-4 to TRBJ2-1; possible D gene TRBD1, 6 bases. Germline values: CDR1 SGHNT, CDR2 YYREEE (reference sequence). Deletions cut 1 base from V and 3 bases from J, with 11 bases between. This CDR3 has 15 residues. The CDR3 protein is CASSLTQGRYNEQFF. DNA of the CDR3: TGTGCCAGCAGCTTGACCCAGGGGCGCTACAATGAGCAGTTCTTC.

Only a few counts were recorded for this clone. The V call is TRBV12-3 or TRBV12-4, the J call TRBJ1-2; D is uncertain. V gave up 5 bases and J gave up 1 base, with 8 bases separating them. CDR3 length equals 13 residues. The chain's CDR3 is CASSREYNYGYTF. The CDR3 nucleotides are TGTGCCAGCAGTAGAGAATATAACTATGGCTACACCTTC.

The chain is built from TRBV24-1 and TRBJ2-5, with 7 bases matching TRBD2. The V and J ends lost 4 bases and 4 bases, in that order; junction bases with no gene match: 2. The CDR3 totals 13 residues. Germline-derived CDR1 and CDR2 are KGHDR and SFDVKD. The CDR3 region is CATSDVAGETQYF. The CDR3 nucleotides are TGTGCCACCAGTGACGTAGCGGGAGAGACCCAGTACTTC.

V gene TRBV30 combines with J gene TRBJ1-2, with D perhaps TRBD1 (6 bases). V lost 3 bases to trimming and J lost 2 bases, with 10 bases between them. CDR1 is GTSNPN and CDR2 is SVGIG in the germline V gene (reference sequence). The CDR3 runs to 13 residues. Written as DNA, the CDR3 is TGTGCCTGGAGCCTAACAGGGAACTATGGCTACACCTTC. It specifies CAWSLTGNYGYTF.

The V and J genes are TRBV5-1 and TRBJ2-5, with D possibly being TRBD2 (6 bases). CDR1 and CDR2 (germline): SGHRS, YFSETQ. V shed 4 bases and J shed 4 bases, with 11 bases lying between them. CDR3 length equals 13 residues. The CDR3 bases are TGCGCCAGCAGCGTGTGGAGGGGAGAGACCCAGTACTTC. Encoded protein: CASSVWRGETQYF.

This clone was recorded a few times. The V and J genes are TRBV6-1 and TRBJ1-5, with 9 bases aligning to TRBD1. The CDR3 is 12 residues long. Per the germline V gene, CDR1 is MNHNS and CDR2 is SASEGT. V lost 2 bases, J lost 15 bases, and 5 bases stayed unmatched. In nucleotides, the CDR3 is TGTGCCAGCAGTGAACGAGGGACAGGGTGGCATTTT. Translated, it gives CASSERGTGWHF.

The chain uses TRBV18 and TRBJ2-5, with 10 bases matching TRBD2. Germline CDR1 KGHSH, CDR2 LQKENI. This CDR3 comprises 15 residues. The junction had 3 bases not matched to a gene; V was cut back by 3 bases and J by 2 bases. This CDR3 reads CASSPLAGAQETQYF. The DNA for the CDR3 is TGTGCCAGCTCACCGCTAGCGGGGGCACAAGAGACCCAGTACTTC. The entire variable domain, with the rest obtained from reference TRBV18 and TRBJ2-5, is as follows: NAGVMQNPRHLVRRRGQEARLRCSPMKGHSHVYWYRQLPEEGLKFMVYLQKENIIDESGMPKERFSAEFPKEGPSILRIQQVVRGDSAAYFCASSPLAGAQETQYFGPGTRLLVL.

This clone was detected a few times. The chain uses TRBV12-3 or TRBV12-4 and TRBJ1-2; D is ambiguous. This CDR3 is built from 13 residues. The V end lost 1 base, the J end lost 3 bases, and 6 bases lay between the germline ends. Here the CDR3 reads CASSLGGDYGYTF. The CDR3 DNA reads TGTGCCAGCAGTTTAGGGGGAGACTATGGCTACACCTTC.

The rearrangement uses TRBV5-4 and TRBJ2-7; weak D call: TRBD2 (5 bases). CDR3 length: 15 amino acids. Germline values: CDR1 SGHNT, CDR2 YYREEE (reference sequence). Trimming left V 2 bases short and J 0 bases short, with 12 bases between. CDR3 sequence reads: CASSFSLGSSYEQYF. CDR3 bases: TGTGCCAGCAGCTTCTCCTTGGGGAGCTCCTACGAGCAGTACTTC.

This chain connects TRBV7-3 to TRBJ2-1; 8 bases match TRBD2. Germline values: CDR1 SGHTA, CDR2 FQGTGA. Germline trimming cut 4 bases from V and 8 bases from J; bases unmatched to any gene: 7. This CDR3 comprises 14 residues. CDR3 bases: TGTGCCAGCAGCTCCGGGACTAGTATGGATGAGCAGTTCTTC. Amino acid sequence: CASSSGTSMDEQFF.

The chain combines TRBV7-9 with TRBJ2-1, with 7 bases that match TRBD2. Per germline, CDR1 SEHNR and CDR2 FQNEAQ (reference sequence). The J segment lost 3 bases and the V segment lost 6 bases, leaving 11 bases of the junction unmatched. This CDR3 contains 16 residues. The CDR3 region has the DNA TGTGCCAGCAGACCGCCTCTAGCGGAACACTACAATGAGCAGTTCTTC. Protein product: CASRPPLAEHYNEQFF.

V and J are TRBV4-1 and TRBJ2-7; D gene ambiguous. Germline V gene sequence: CDR1 MGHRA, CDR2 YSYEKL. The CDR3 covers 13 residues. Trimming cost V 2 bases and J 0 bases, with 5 bases left between them. The DNA of the CDR3 is TGCGCCAGCAGCCAAATATTCTCCTACGAGCAGTACTTC. Its translation is CASSQIFSYEQYF.

The chain carries TRBV20-1 and TRBJ2-2, with D tentatively TRBD1 (5 bases). The CDR3 covers 14 residues. The germline V gene has CDR1 DFQATT and CDR2 SNEGSKA (reference sequence). V was shortened by 3 bases and J by 7 bases, with 15 bases between the two germline ends. This CDR3 reads CSASGAWLGGELFF. As DNA, the CDR3 is TGCAGTGCTAGTGGGGCCTGGCTCGGCGGGGAGCTGTTTTTT.